One and the same sample provided the 30 T cell receptor beta chains below, sequenced in a study of T cells in Graves' hyperthyroidism and ophthalmopathy. Template material for amplifying TCR beta CDR3 regions consisted of RNA transcripts. During a first-round RT-PCR of the TCR CDR3, the HTBI primer set was used. TCRdb fed the multiplex PCR reads into MiXCR, producing one record per CDR3 protein. Of approximately 370,000 distinct CDR3 sequences listed, 17% are singletons. Sequencing input: blood. The origin of the receptors is a woman aged 25 to 39 with Graves' hyperthyroidism that later progressed to Graves' ophthalmopathy.

The sample holds many counts of this clonotype. This rearrangement joins TRBV28 to TRBJ2-7; 12 nucleotides agree with TRBD2. The CDR3 length is 17 residues. The ends lost 5 bases at V and 3 bases at J; junction bases unmatched: 11. Looked up from germline, CDR1 is MDHEN and CDR2 is SYDVKM. This CDR3 reads CASSTGTSGSYYYEQYF. CDR3 nucleotides: TGTGCCAGCAGTACCGGGACTAGCGGGTCGTATTACTACGAGCAGTACTTC.

This clonotype occurred many times. The gene calls are TRBV7-9 and TRBJ2-1, with TRBD2 identical over 8 bases. With V trimmed by 7 bases and J by 3 bases, 8 bases remained unmatched. The CDR3 contains 15 residues. CDR1 is SEHNR, CDR2 FQNEAQ, per germline (reference sequence). DNA for the CDR3: TGTGCCAGCACCCACGGGGGGGAGTACTACAATGAGCAGTTCTTC. This sequence encodes CASTHGGEYYNEQFF.

This clonotype occurred many times. J is TRBJ2-1 and V is TRBV19; 10 nucleotides align to TRBD2. V lost 3 bases, J lost 4 bases, and 15 bases stayed unmatched. Germline values: CDR1 LNHDA, CDR2 SQIVND (reference sequence). CDR3 length: 19 amino acids. This chain's CDR3 is CASSILSGRSSNAYNEQFF. CDR3 coding DNA: TGTGCCAGTAGTATCCTTAGCGGGAGGAGTTCTAACGCGTACAATGAGCAGTTCTTC. The whole variable domain, filled in from reference TRBV19 and TRBJ2-1, reads DGGITQSPKYLFRKEGQNVTLSCEQNLNHDAMYWYRQDPGQGLRLIYYSQIVNDFQKGDIAEGYSVSREKKESFPLTVTSAQKNPTAFYLCASSILSGRSSNAYNEQFFGPGTRLTVL.

The chain couples TRBV29-1 to TRBJ1-2, with D possibly TRBD1 on 6 matching bases. V gave up 6 bases and J gave up 2 bases, with 13 bases separating them. Looked up from germline, CDR1 is SQVTM and CDR2 is ANQGSEA. The CDR3 covers 13 residues. The CDR3 DNA sequence: TGCAGCGTCCTCCAACAGGGAAACTATGGCTACACCTTC. Translating it yields CSVLQQGNYGYTF.

This chain joins TRBV7-9 and TRBJ2-1, with D perhaps matching TRBD1 or TRBD2 (5 bases each). V was shortened by 1 base and J by 2 bases, with 9 bases between the two germline ends. The CDR3 length is 15 residues. Germline values: CDR1 SEHNR, CDR2 FQNEAQ (reference sequence). This chain's CDR3 is CASSLVRDPYNEQFF. The DNA for the CDR3 is TGTGCCAGCAGCTTAGTCCGGGACCCCTACAATGAGCAGTTCTTC.

The sample holds a few counts of this clonotype. The chain links TRBV20-1 to TRBJ1-4; weak D call: TRBD1 (5 bases). The CDR3 is made up of 14 amino acids. Germline assignment: CDR1 DFQATT and CDR2 SNEGSKA (reference sequence). The ends were cut back, 3 bases at V and 7 bases at J, with 15 bases in the middle. Here the CDR3 reads CSASSGAGSEKLFF. The CDR3 DNA reads TGCAGTGCTAGTTCTGGGGCCGGGAGTGAAAAACTGTTTTTT.

This clonotype was recorded a few times. The gene calls are TRBV5-5 and TRBJ1-1, with a possible D match to TRBD1 (5 bases). Trimming pared 2 bases from V and 0 bases from J, leaving 17 bases between. The CDR3 length is 17 residues. Germline V CDR1 and CDR2: SGHKS, YYEKEE (reference sequence). This CDR3 is CASSLMEGLELNTEAFF. Written as DNA, the CDR3 is TGTGCCAGCAGCTTAATGGAGGGACTAGAATTGAACACTGAAGCTTTCTTT. Full variable domain (outside the CDR3, taken from reference TRBV5-5 and TRBJ1-1): DAGVTQSPTHLIKTRGQQVTLRCSPISGHKSVSWYQQVLGQGPQFIFQYYEKEERGRGNFPDRFSARQFPNYSSELNVNALLLGDSALYLCASSLMEGLELNTEAFFGQGTRLTVV.

Remarks on this clonotype: This could be a read error, since a much larger clone is one nucleotide away. This sequence joins TRBV28 and TRBJ2-1; 8 nucleotides align to TRBD2. The V segment lost 5 bases and the J segment 4 bases; nucleotides outside the gene matches: 7. Germline lookup yields CDR1 MDHEN and CDR2 SYDVKM. This CDR3 comprises 15 residues. CDR3 DNA: TGTGCCAGCAGTGAAGCTAGCGGGTTTTACAATGAGCAGTTCTTC. As protein: CASSEASGFYNEQFF. Looking up the rest from reference TRBV28 and TRBJ2-1 gives the full variable domain: DVKVTQSSRYLVKRTGEKVFLECVQDMDHENMFWYRQDPGLGLRLIYFSYDVKMKEKGDIPEGYSVSREKKERFSLILESASTNQTSMYLCASSEASGFYNEQFFGPGTRLTVL.

This clonotype was observed many times. This chain joins TRBV28 and TRBJ2-3; D is unclear. The CDR3 is 14 residues long. CDR1 MDHEN and CDR2 SYDVKM come from the germline V gene. V lost 5 bases and J lost 9, with 18 bases in between. DNA of the CDR3: TGTGCCAGCAGTCTCCGGCCCCCCGCGGAAACGCAGTATTTT. Its protein product is CASSLRPPAETQYF.

This clonotype was found a few times. This chain links TRBV27 with TRBJ2-7, with 7 nucleotides matching TRBD2. Germline V gene sequence: CDR1 MNHEY, CDR2 SMNVEV (reference sequence). This CDR3 region has 14 residues. V shed 8 bases, J shed 3 bases, and the junction held 10 bases outside the gene matches. The CDR3 DNA follows: TGTGCCAGCGTGTGGGGGGGATCCCTCTACGAGCAGTACTTC. Amino acid sequence: CASVWGGSLYEQYF.

The genes are TRBV30 and TRBJ2-1; 12 positions agree with TRBD2. V trimming: 8 bases; J trimming: 7 bases; junction bases outside the gene matches: 15. Germline assignment: CDR1 GTSNPN and CDR2 SVGIG (reference sequence). This CDR3 is 16 amino acids long. In DNA, the CDR3 is TGTGCCCGATCGACTAGCGGGAGAGATCGTATAAATGAGCAGTTCTTC. Translation: CARSTSGRDRINEQFF.

In the case of this clonotype: Being one base from a much bigger clone, this may be a read error. This chain links TRBV7-8 with TRBJ1-2; 8 bases agree with TRBD1. Germline CDR1 SGHVS, CDR2 FQNEAQ. V lost 5 bases to trimming and J lost 3 bases; unmatched junction nucleotides: 5. The CDR3 runs 14 residues. In nucleotides, the CDR3 is TGTGCCAGCAGCACCGGGACAGGACACTATGGCTACACCTTC. Its translation is CASSTGTGHYGYTF.

This clonotype was observed many times. The chain carries TRBV15 and TRBJ1-2; unclear D gene. Germline values: CDR1 LNHNV, CDR2 YYDKDF (reference sequence). The V end lost 3 bases, the J end lost 0 bases, and 17 bases lay between the germline ends. The CDR3 extends over 17 amino acids. The CDR3 loop is CATSSGRLLRTNYGYTF. CDR3 nucleotide sequence: TGTGCCACCAGCAGTGGCCGATTACTGCGTACTAACTATGGCTACACCTTC.

This clonotype was observed many times. The gene calls are TRBV5-1 and TRBJ1-1; the D is unclear. The CDR3 extends over 13 amino acids. CDR1 SGHRS and CDR2 YFSETQ come from the germline V gene. V was cut by 1 base and J by 5 bases, with 9 bases left in between. The CDR3 DNA reads as TGCGCCAGCAGCTTGTTAGGGCGAACTGAAGCTTTCTTT. This codes for CASSLLGRTEAFF.

This clonotype was observed many times. The chain recombines TRBV5-6 with TRBJ2-2; D unresolved. The V end lost 2 bases, the J end lost 2 bases, and 7 bases lay between the germline ends. There are 14 residues in the CDR3. Germline V lookup: CDR1 SGHDT, CDR2 YYEEEE. For the CDR3, the DNA is TGTGCCAGCAGCTTTGGGCTTAACACCGGGGAGCTGTTTTTT. Residues: CASSFGLNTGELFF.

In this sample, this clonotype turned up many times. The chain carries TRBV18 and TRBJ2-3, with a possible D match to TRBD2 (5 bases). There are 15 residues in the CDR3. Germline-derived CDR1 and CDR2 are KGHSH and LQKENI. V lost 3 bases to trimming and J lost 1 base, with 11 bases between them. The CDR3 bases are TGTGCCAGCTCACCCCCTCCGGAGGGCACAGATACGCAGTATTTT. Its protein is CASSPPPEGTDTQYF.

This clonotype showed up many times. V is TRBV30 and J is TRBJ2-7; perhaps TRBD1 as D (6 bases). There are 14 residues in the CDR3. V was trimmed by 1 base and J by 2 bases, leaving 12 bases between them. Germline CDR1 and CDR2: GTSNPN and SVGIG (reference sequence). CDR3 DNA sequence: TGTGCCTGGAGTGAAAAGGGGGTCGCCTACGAGCAGTACTTC. Protein sequence: CAWSEKGVAYEQYF.

This clonotype came up many times. V usage is TRBV29-1 and J usage is TRBJ2-1; D remains unclear. The CDR3 length is 13 residues. V was shortened by 1 base and J by 8 bases, with 12 bases between the two germline ends. CDR1 and CDR2 (germline): SQVTM, ANQGSEA. CDR3 loop: CSVEGLGWDEQFF. Written as DNA, the CDR3 is TGCAGCGTTGAAGGGCTGGGCTGGGATGAGCAGTTCTTC.

The chain employs TRBV29-1 and TRBJ2-2; a weak D match, TRBD2 (5 bases). Germline V gene data show CDR1 as SQVTM and CDR2 as ANQGSEA. V was clipped by 3 bases and J by 5 bases, with 19 bases between them. The CDR3 consists of 16 residues. CDR3 nucleotides: TGCAGCGTTGAGGTCGGAGGAAAATTCGGGACCGGGGAGCTGTTTTTT. It yields the protein CSVEVGGKFGTGELFF.

This clonotype was recorded a few times. The chain is built from TRBV6-1 and TRBJ2-1; TRBD1 or TRBD2 may be the D gene (5 bases each). This CDR3 is 16 amino acids long. Trimming cost V 3 bases and J 6 bases, with 18 bases left between them. CDR1 MNHNS and CDR2 SASEGT come from the germline V gene. In DNA, the CDR3 is TGTGCCAGCAGTGAGTGGGGCGGGTCCGGACTCAATGAGCAGTTCTTC. Amino acid sequence: CASSEWGGSGLNEQFF.

At least ten counts were recorded for this clonotype. CDR3 sequence: CATALGLYTEAFF. CDR3 bases: TGTGCCACCGCCCTCGGGTTATACACTGAAGCTTTCTTT. The chain employs TRBV2 and TRBJ1-1; D not resolved. Germline V CDR1 and CDR2: SNHLY, FYNNEI. Trimming removed 10 bases from V and 3 bases from J, with 15 bases in between. The CDR3 is made up of 13 amino acids. Combining the CDR3 with reference TRBV2 and TRBJ1-1 gives the whole variable domain EPEVTQTPSHQVTQMGQEVILRCVPISNHLYFYWYRQILGQKVEFLVSFYNNEISEKSEIFDDQFSVERPDGSNFTLKIRSTKLEDSAMYFCATALGLYTEAFFGQGTRLTVV.

The chain is built from TRBV9 and TRBJ2-3; no clear D. Germline CDR1 reads SGDLS; CDR2 reads YYNGEE. V lost 6 bases and J lost 2, with 10 bases in between. The CDR3 consists of 13 residues. The CDR3 is CASTGWTTDTQYF. In DNA form, the CDR3 reads TGTGCCAGCACCGGTTGGACCACAGATACGCAGTATTTT. The entire variable domain, with the rest obtained from reference TRBV9 and TRBJ2-3, is as follows: DSGVTQTPKHLITATGQRVTLRCSPRSGDLSVYWYQQSLDQGLQFLIQYYNGEERAKGNILERFSAQQFPDLHSELNLSSLELGDSALYFCASTGWTTDTQYFGPGTRLTVL.

The chain uses TRBV7-9 and TRBJ2-3, with a weak D call TRBD2 (6 bases). The CDR3 has 16 residues. Germline loops: CDR1 SEHNR, CDR2 FQNEAQ (reference sequence). Trimming took 3 bases from V and 3 from J, leaving 16 bases between them. CDR3 sequence (DNA): TGTGCCAGCAGCTTTAATCCAAGGGACTCGACAGATACGCAGTATTTT. It specifies CASSFNPRDSTDTQYF.

At least ten counts were recorded for this clonotype. The chain links TRBV6-1 to TRBJ1-1; the D gene is possibly TRBD1 (6 bases). V lost 8 bases and J 1 base, leaving 11 bases between the germline ends. The CDR3 totals 13 residues. In germline, CDR1 is MNHNS, CDR2 SASEGT. CDR3 protein: CASQGNRNTEAFF. DNA of the CDR3: TGTGCCAGCCAGGGGAATAGGAACACTGAAGCTTTCTTT.

This clonotype has at least ten counts. V and J are TRBV19 and TRBJ1-1, with a tentative D call TRBD1 (6 bases). The ends were cut back, 8 bases at V and 5 bases at J, with 12 bases in the middle. The CDR3 totals 12 residues. From germline, CDR1 is LNHDA and CDR2 SQIVND (reference sequence). CDR3 region: CASHRELTEAFF. The CDR3 DNA reads TGTGCCAGTCACAGGGAGTTGACTGAAGCTTTCTTT.

The chain links TRBV29-1 to TRBJ2-7; 7 bases fit TRBD1. The CDR3 loop spans 13 amino acids. Germline CDR1 is SQVTM and CDR2 is ANQGSEA. J gave up 2 bases and V 0 bases, and 1 base lay outside the gene matches. CDR3 sequence reads: CSVEEGTAYEQYF. DNA of the CDR3: TGCAGCGTTGAAGAAGGGACAGCCTACGAGCAGTACTTC.

This clonotype showed up many times. This rearrangement joins TRBV27 to TRBJ2-1, with 10 bases lining up with TRBD2. The CDR3 contains 16 residues. Germline CDR1 reads MNHEY; CDR2 reads SMNVEV (reference sequence). Trimming took 3 bases from V and 10 from J; bases not matched to a gene: 12. Here the CDR3 DNA reads TGTGCCAGCAGTTTTGCGCCAGCGGGGGGGCTCTGGGAGCAGTTCTTC. Encoded protein: CASSFAPAGGLWEQFF.

The chain employs TRBV24-1 and TRBJ2-1; 10 nucleotides line up with TRBD1. This CDR3 is built from 15 residues. The germline V gene has CDR1 KGHDR and CDR2 SFDVKD. Trimming cost V 3 bases and J 5 bases; bases outside gene matches: 3. The CDR3 loop reads CATSDPGTGDNEQFF. CDR3 coding DNA: TGTGCCACCAGTGATCCCGGGACAGGGGACAATGAGCAGTTCTTC.

This clonotype was counted many times. The chain uses TRBV7-9 and TRBJ2-3; unclear D gene. Trimming left V 6 bases short and J 5 bases short, with 9 bases between. CDR3 size: 12 residues. From germline, CDR1 is SEHNR and CDR2 FQNEAQ (reference sequence). In DNA form, the CDR3 reads TGTGCCAGCAGGACCGGCCGAGATACGCAGTATTTT. This codes for CASRTGRDTQYF. Supplemented by reference TRBV7-9 and TRBJ2-3, the full variable domain reads DTGVSQNPRHKITKRGQNVTFRCDPISEHNRLYWYRQTLGQGPEFLTYFQNEAQLEKSRLLSDRFSAERPKGSFSTLEIQRTEQGDSAMYLCASRTGRDTQYFGPGTRLTVL.

The V and J genes are TRBV16 and TRBJ1-6, with no clear D. Germline assignment: CDR1 KGHSY and CDR2 FQNENV. The CDR3 sequence is 17 residues long. The ends were cut back, 0 bases at V and 0 bases at J, with 9 bases in the middle. The CDR3 spells CASSQSSGSSYNSPLHF. In DNA form, the CDR3 reads TGTGCCAGCAGCCAATCGTCGGGGAGCTCCTATAATTCACCCCTCCACTTT. The full variable domain, rest sourced from reference TRBV16 and TRBJ1-6, is GEEVAQTPKHLVRGEGQKAKLYCAPIKGHSYVFWYQQVLKNEFKFLISFQNENVFDETGMPKERFSAKCLPNSPCSLEIQATKLEDSAVYFCASSQSSGSSYNSPLHFGNGTRLTVT.